Reported below is one TCR beta chain. The antigen it recognizes is unknown. Base qualities are not at hand, and no much larger clone is one base apart. The trim is 1 base for V and 4 bases for J, with a gap of 16 bases between the germline ends. The CDR3 covers 16 residues, taking in both the cysteine and the phenylalanine. The only DNA kept is the CDR3, 48 bases in frame from the first base. CDR1 and CDR2 are drawn from the germline V gene: MNHNS, SASEGT. These data belong to a study of control samples from healthy donors and cancer patients (dated by TCRdb to 2019 to 2021). Library preparation used the immunoSEQ multiplex PCR assay. Held by TCRdb, this immuneACCESS table contains in-frame sequences only and omits some clones. Under half of the omission traces to an unresolved V gene where checked; the cause of the rest is unknown. For this sample the table gives tens of thousands of clones, of which 85% to 90% were detected only once. The top ten clonotypes cover about 7.4% of the sample.

The clonotype originates from a woman in her sixties or seventies in good health. The chain employs TRBV6-1 and TRBJ1-2, with TRBD1 tentatively as D gene (6 bases match). The sample consisted of blood. The sequenced DNA: TGTGCCAGCAGTGAAGACATGAGGGGGGGGTCCTATGGCTACACCTTC. The translation is CASSEDMRGGSYGYTF.